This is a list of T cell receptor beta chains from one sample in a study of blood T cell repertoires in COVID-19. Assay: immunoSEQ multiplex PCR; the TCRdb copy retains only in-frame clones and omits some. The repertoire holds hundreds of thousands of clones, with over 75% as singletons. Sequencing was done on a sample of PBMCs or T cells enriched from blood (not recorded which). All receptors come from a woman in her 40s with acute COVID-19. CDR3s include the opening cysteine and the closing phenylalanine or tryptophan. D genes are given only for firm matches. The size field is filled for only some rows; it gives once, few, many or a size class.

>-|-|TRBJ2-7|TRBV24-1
TGTGCCACCAGTGATTTTAACGGGTACGAGCAGTACTTC
CATSDFNGYEQYF
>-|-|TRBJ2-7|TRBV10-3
TGTGCCACTTCCCACAAGTCCCTCGTGGACGAGCAGTACTTC
CATSHKSLVDEQYF
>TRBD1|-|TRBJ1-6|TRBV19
TGTGCCAGTAGTATCAAAAGGGGGACAGGTGGTTCACCCCTCCACTTT
CASSIKRGTGGSPLHF
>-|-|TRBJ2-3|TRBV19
TGTGCCAGTAGTATCCGGGTTACAGATACGCAGTATTTT
CASSIRVTDTQYF
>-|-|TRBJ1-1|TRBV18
TGTGCCAGCTCACAGACTGATACGAACACTGAAGCTTTCTTT
CASSQTDTNTEAFF
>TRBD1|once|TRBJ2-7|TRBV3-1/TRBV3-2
TGTGCCAGCAGCCAATTAGACAGGGTTCGGGAGCAGTACTTC
CASSQLDRVREQYF
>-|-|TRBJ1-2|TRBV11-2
TGTGCCAGCAGCGCTGATGGGGGGGTGGGCTATGGCTACACCTTC
CASSADGGVGYGYTF
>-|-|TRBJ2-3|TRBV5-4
TGTGCCAGCAGCGGCGAGAGGTTGGATACGCAGTATTTT
CASSGERLDTQYF
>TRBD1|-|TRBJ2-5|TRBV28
TGTGCCAGCTTTGGGACAGGGGCATCGGAGACCCAGTACTTC
CASFGTGASETQYF
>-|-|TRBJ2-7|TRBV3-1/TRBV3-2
TGTGCCAGCAGCCAAGCCGTCTACGAGCAGTACTTC
CASSQAVYEQYF
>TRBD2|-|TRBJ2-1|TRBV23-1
TGCGCCAGCAGTCAATTTCGATTCACTAGCGGGTTTTCCCCCTCCTACAATGAGCAGTTCTTC
CASSQFRFTSGFSPSYNEQFF
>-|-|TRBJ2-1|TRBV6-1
TGTGCCAGCAGTGCTTCGCAGAGAGGGATCCTCTACAATGAGCAGTTCTTC
CASSASQRGILYNEQFF
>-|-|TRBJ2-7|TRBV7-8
TGTGCCAGCAGCTCAGCCTACGAGCAGTACTTC
CASSSAYEQYF
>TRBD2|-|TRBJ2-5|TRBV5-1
TGCGCCAGCAGCTTGGCCCCCGGGACTAGCTTTCAAGAGACCCAGTACTTC
CASSLAPGTSFQETQYF
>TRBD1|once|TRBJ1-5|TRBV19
TGTGCCAGTACTGACAGGGGCCTTAATCAGCCCCAGCATTTT
CASTDRGLNQPQHF
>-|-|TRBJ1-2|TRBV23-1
TGCGCCAGCAGTCGGGATGTGCAGGGGCGGTATCTACTCTATGGCTACACCTTC
CASSRDVQGRYLLYGYTF
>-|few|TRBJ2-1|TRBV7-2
TGTGCCAGCAGCTTACAGCGGCCTACCCTTTACAATGAGCAGTTCTTC
CASSLQRPTLYNEQFF
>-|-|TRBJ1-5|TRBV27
TGTGCCAGCACGCCGGTGACAGAATTTAAGCATTTT
CASTPVTEFKHF
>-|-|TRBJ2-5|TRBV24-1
TGTGCCACCTCTGAGGCTGGGGGGTATCAGGGTGTAGAGACCCAGTACTTC
CATSEAGGYQGVETQYF
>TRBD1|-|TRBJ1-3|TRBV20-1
TGCAGTGCTAGTCAGGGGGCGAAAGTAACTGGAAACACCATATATTTT
CSASQGAKVTGNTIYF
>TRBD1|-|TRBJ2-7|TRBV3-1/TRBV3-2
TGTGCCAGCAGCCAAGATCGGAGGACAGGGCCGGGCGAGCAGTACTTC
CASSQDRRTGPGEQYF
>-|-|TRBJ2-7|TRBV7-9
TGTGCCAGCAGCCACCTCGGCCAAGGGGGCTACGAGCAGTACTTC
CASSHLGQGGYEQYF
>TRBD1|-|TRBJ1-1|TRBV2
TGTGCCAGCAAAGGACAGGGGCTCACTGAAGCTTTCTTT
CASKGQGLTEAFF
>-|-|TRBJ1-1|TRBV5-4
TGTGCCAGCAGGAATTCCGTACAGGGCTCGACTGAAGCTTTCTTT
CASRNSVQGSTEAFF